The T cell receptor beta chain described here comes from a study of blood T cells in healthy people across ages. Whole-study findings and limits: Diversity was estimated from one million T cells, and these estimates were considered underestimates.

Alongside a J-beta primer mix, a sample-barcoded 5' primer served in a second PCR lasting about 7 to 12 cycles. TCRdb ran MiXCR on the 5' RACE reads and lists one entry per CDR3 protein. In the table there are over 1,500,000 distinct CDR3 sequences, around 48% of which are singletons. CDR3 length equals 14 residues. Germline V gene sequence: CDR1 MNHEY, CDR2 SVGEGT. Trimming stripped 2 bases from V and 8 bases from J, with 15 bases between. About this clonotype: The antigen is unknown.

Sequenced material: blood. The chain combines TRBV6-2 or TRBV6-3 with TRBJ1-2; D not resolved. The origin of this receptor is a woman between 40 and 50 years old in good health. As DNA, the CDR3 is TGTGCCAGCAGTTACGGCCAGCCCCGAACGGGCTACACCTTC. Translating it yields CASSYGQPRTGYTF.